This entry is about one TCR beta chain. In this sample, this clone turned up a few times. The antigen it binds to is not known. No much larger clone is present one base from it, and per-base qualities are unavailable. There are 15 amino acids in the CDR3, from cysteine to phenylalanine inclusive. Only CDR3 DNA is held: 45 bases, read in frame from base 1. Reading the germline V gene (reference sequence) gives CDR1 LNHDA and CDR2 SQIVND. The junction carries 13 bases between V and J, which are trimmed by 1 base and 6 bases respectively. This sample is part of a study of regulatory dendritic cells for organ transplantation (TCRdb year 2017). About the investigation overall: Regulatory dendritic cells were generated from monocytes cultured with vitamin D3 on days 0 and 4 and IL-10 on day 4. The TCRbeta repertoires of sorted naive and memory CD4+ and CD8+ T cells were sequenced before and after allostimulation with regulatory or mature dendritic cells. To evaluate the response of the DCs to a potent maturation-inducing agent, LPS was added to DC cultures on day 6. Overall results and qualifications from the work: Of the resting subsets, memory CD8+ T cells had the largest number of alloreactive TCR clonotypes. Allostimulation expanded memory CD8+ clones in both subjects, but regulatory dendritic cells appeared to induce more limited expansion than mature dendritic cells. Highly diverse repertoires were observed in naive CD4+ and CD8+ T cells, whereas lower diversity was observed in memory cells, and the most oligoclonal repertoires were found in memory CD8+ cells. Sequencing was done in only a couple of subjects, and the authors reported considerable heterogeneity between individuals in the alloreactive memory CD8+ T cell pool.

Sorted T cell subsets were CFSE-labeled and co-cultured for roughly five days with allogeneic regulatory or mature dendritic cells at a 1:10 DC:T ratio. Naive T cells were sorted as CD45RA+ and memory T cells as CD45RO+ CD4+ or CD8+ cells by FACS. Two healthy control subjects provided the T cells used for TCR sequencing. Genomic DNA was extracted with the Qiagen DNeasy Blood & Tissue Kit. TCRbeta CDR3 regions were amplified by multiplexed two-step PCR using Vbeta-specific forward primers and Jbeta-specific reverse primers. Through the immunoSEQ service, TCRbeta libraries were sequenced on an Illumina instrument. The study's processing was this. IMGT annotation was used to assign V, D and J genes, and synthetic CDR3 analogues were used to correct the counts for multiplex PCR bias. In the immunoSEQ Analyzer, repertoire clonality was calculated as one minus normalized Shannon entropy. Clonal expansion was defined using Fisher's exact test with Benjamini-Hochberg false discovery rate control and a two-tailed threshold of P<0.01. TCRdb re-hosts the immuneACCESS table, in-frame sequences only. Its copies lack some clones; in the studies checked, an unresolved V gene accounts for under half of them, and the cause for the rest is not known. V and J calls plus clone size are reproduced from that table; the DNA served to infer D and trimming. The sample table records around 19,000 clones; 70% to 90% of these occur just once. The ten largest clones take up nearly 0.7% of the sample.

The receptor chain draws on TRBV19 and TRBJ2-1; no D gene call is confident. This sequence was found in a human donor in good health. Sequencing was carried out using naive CD4+ T cells from blood cultured with regulatory dendritic cells. The cell subset or site label here, explained by the study, means: CD45RA+ naive T cells. The sequence in DNA is TGTGCCAGTAGTATAGGTCGGCTAGGCGTCAATGAGCAGTTCTTC. It translates to CASSIGRLGVNEQFF. Where the CDR3 stops, the reference TRBV19 and TRBJ2-1 genes take over; the full variable domain is DGGITQSPKYLFRKEGQNVTLSCEQNLNHDAMYWYRQDPGQGLRLIYYSQIVNDFQKGDIAEGYSVSREKKESFPLTVTSAQKNPTAFYLCASSIGRLGVNEQFFGPGTRLTVL.